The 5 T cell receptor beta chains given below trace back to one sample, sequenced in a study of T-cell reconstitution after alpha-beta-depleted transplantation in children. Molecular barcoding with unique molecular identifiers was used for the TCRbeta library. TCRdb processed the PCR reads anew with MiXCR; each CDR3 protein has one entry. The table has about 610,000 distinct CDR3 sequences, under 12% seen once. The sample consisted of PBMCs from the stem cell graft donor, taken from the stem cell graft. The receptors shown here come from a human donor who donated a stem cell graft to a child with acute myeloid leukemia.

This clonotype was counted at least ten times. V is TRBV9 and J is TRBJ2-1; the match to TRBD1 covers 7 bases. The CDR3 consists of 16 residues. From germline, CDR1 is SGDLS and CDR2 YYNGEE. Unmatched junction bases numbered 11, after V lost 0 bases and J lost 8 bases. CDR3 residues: CASSVASGLGGDEQFF. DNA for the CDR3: TGTGCCAGCAGCGTAGCTTCGGGGCTAGGGGGCGATGAGCAGTTCTTC.

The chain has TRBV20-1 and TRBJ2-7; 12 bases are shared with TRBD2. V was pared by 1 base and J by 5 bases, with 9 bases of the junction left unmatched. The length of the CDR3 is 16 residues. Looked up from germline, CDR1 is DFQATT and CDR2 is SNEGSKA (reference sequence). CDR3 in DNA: TGCAGTGCTAGAGCGCCGACTAGCGGGAGTGTCAACGAGCAGTACTTC. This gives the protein CSARAPTSGSVNEQYF.

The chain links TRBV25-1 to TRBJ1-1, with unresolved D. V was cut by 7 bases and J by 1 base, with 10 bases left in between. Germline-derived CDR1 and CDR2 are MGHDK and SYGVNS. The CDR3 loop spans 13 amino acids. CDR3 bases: TGTGCCAGCAAAGCCGGTGGGAACACTGAAGCTTTCTTT. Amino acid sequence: CASKAGGNTEAFF.

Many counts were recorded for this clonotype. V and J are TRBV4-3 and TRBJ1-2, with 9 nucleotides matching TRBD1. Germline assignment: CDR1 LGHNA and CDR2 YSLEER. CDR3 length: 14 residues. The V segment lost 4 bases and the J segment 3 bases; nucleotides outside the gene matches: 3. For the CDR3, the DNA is TGCGCCAGCAGCCGGGACAGGGTTGACTATGGCTACACCTTC. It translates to CASSRDRVDYGYTF.

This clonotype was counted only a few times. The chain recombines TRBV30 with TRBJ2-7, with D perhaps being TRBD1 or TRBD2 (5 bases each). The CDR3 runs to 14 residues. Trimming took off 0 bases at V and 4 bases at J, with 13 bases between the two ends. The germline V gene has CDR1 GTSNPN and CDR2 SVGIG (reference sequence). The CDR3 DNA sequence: TGTGCCTGGAGTGTACACGGGGCGAGATACGAGCAGTACTTC. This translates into CAWSVHGARYEQYF.